The clone carrying this T cell receptor (beta chain) has just a few counts. Antigen: not known. V lost 5 bases and J 5 bases, leaving 19 bases between the germline ends. Looked up from germline, CDR1 is MNHEY and CDR2 is SMNVEV (reference sequence). CDR3 length: 16 residues. This entry belongs to a study of OX40 agonist ivuxolimab in advanced cancers. Across the study: At doses from 0.01 to 10 mg/kg, patients were given intravenous ivuxolimab every 2 weeks. The study, taken as a whole, reports: Expanded clones were, on average, more numerous in CD8+ T cells than in CD4+.

Profiled with immunoSEQ multiplex PCR; TCRdb holds only in-frame clones, not every one. There are about 90,000 clones in the sample; around 85% occur only once, and about 0.22% lies in the top ten. With baseline, cycle 4 day 1, and cycle 7 day 1 as timepoints, blood was sampled. V gene TRBV27 combines with J gene TRBJ1-5; TRBD1 might be the D (6 bases). The TCR comes from an adult with an advanced solid tumor such as melanoma, head and neck, liver or kidney cancer. The material sequenced was CD4+ or CD8+ T cells sorted from blood, taken in a trial of the OX40 agonist ivuxolimab. CDR3 region: CASSPLRQVRYQPQHF. The CDR3 coding sequence is TGTGCCAGCAGTCCGCTCCGACAGGTGCGATATCAGCCCCAGCATTTT.